These 2 T cell receptor beta chains share one sample of origin, sequenced in a study of blood T cell repertoires in COVID-19. TCRdb's copy holds only in-frame clones and misses some; the assay was immunoSEQ multiplex PCR. The sample has approximately 250,000 clones, roughly 89% seen once. Sequencing was performed on peripheral blood. These TCRs come from a woman between 40 and 50 years old who had recovered from COVID-19.

This chain uses TRBV24-1 with TRBJ1-4; TRBD1 might be the D (5 bases). This CDR3 spans 16 amino acids. Germline CDR1 is KGHDR and CDR2 is SFDVKD. Trimming removed 5 bases from V and 7 bases from J, with 19 bases in between. The CDR3 loop reads CATSAAEASGVEKLFF. In DNA, the CDR3 is TGTGCCACCAGTGCGGCGGAGGCCTCGGGGGTTGAAAAACTGTTTTTT.

CDR3 sequence reads: CASRPSAGADYGYTF. The CDR3 DNA is TGTGCCAGCAGACCCAGCGCAGGGGCGGACTATGGCTACACCTTC. The chain recombines TRBV7-2 with TRBJ1-2; TRBD1 is a possible D gene (6 bases). This CDR3 region has 15 residues. Per the germline V gene, CDR1 is SGHTA and CDR2 is FQGNSA. The V and J ends lost 6 bases and 3 bases respectively, with 17 bases between them.